Listed below are T cell receptor beta chains from one sample, sequenced in a study of vaccination effects on CD4 cells after COVID-19. Profiled with immunoSEQ multiplex PCR; TCRdb holds only in-frame clones, not every one. The sample holds 74,000 or so clones; 75% to 85% are singletons and the top ten take 9% to 15%. These receptors lack a known antigen. This material consisted of CD4+ T cells from PBMCs cultured with SARS-CoV-2 spike peptides, taken before COVID-19 vaccination. The receptor set was obtained from a human donor who received a COVID-19 vaccine. Each CDR3 is given with its conserved first and last residue. The D gene is left open where the match is weak. Clone size is not always given. Where it is, it says once, few, many or a class for expanded clones.

TRBJ2-5	TRBV12-3/TRBV12-4	.	12	.	CASTQGGVTQYF	TGTGCCAGCACACAGGGTGGCGTGACCCAGTACTTC
TRBJ1-5	TRBV4-3	.	15	once	CASSQDLGDNQPQHF	TGCGCCAGCAGCCAAGATCTCGGGGACAATCAGCCCCAGCATTTT
TRBJ2-3	TRBV27	.	13	.	CASSLSQGGTQYF	TGTGCCAGCAGTTTATCCCAAGGAGGTACGCAGTATTTT
TRBJ1-2	TRBV6-5	.	14	few	CATSGTPNSYGYTF	TGTGCCACCTCCGGGACGCCGAATTCGTATGGCTACACCTTC
TRBJ2-1	TRBV18	TRBD2	16	once	CASSPKLAGLEDEQFF	TGTGCCAGCTCACCGAAACTAGCGGGGCTGGAGGATGAGCAGTTCTTC
TRBJ2-2	TRBV6-5	TRBD1	15	.	CASRKGTANTGELFF	TGTGCCAGCAGAAAAGGGACAGCTAACACCGGGGAGCTGTTTTTT
TRBJ1-2	TRBV5-6	.	14	.	CASSLVGTLSGYTF	TGTGCCAGCAGCTTGGTCGGGACACTGAGTGGCTACACCTTC
TRBJ2-5	TRBV30	TRBD2	15	.	CAWSGTRGAKETQYF	TGTGCCTGGAGTGGAACGCGGGGGGCAAAAGAGACCCAGTACTTC
TRBJ1-4	TRBV6-5	.	12	.	CASTAPNEKLFF	TGTGCCAGCACAGCCCCTAATGAAAAACTGTTTTTT
TRBJ2-5	TRBV4-1	TRBD2	16	few	CASSQVLAGGPETQYF	TGCGCCAGCAGCCAAGTCCTAGCGGGGGGGCCTGAGACCCAGTACTTC
TRBJ1-3	TRBV7-2	.	16	.	CASAPGLPSSGNTIYF	TGTGCCAGCGCCCCCGGGCTTCCGAGCTCTGGAAACACCATATATTTT
TRBJ2-5	TRBV2	TRBD1	13	.	CASKTGGWETQYF	TGTGCCAGCAAGACAGGGGGCTGGGAGACCCAGTACTTC
TRBJ2-3	TRBV6-6	.	12	.	CASSRGSDTQYF	TGTGCCAGCAGTCGGGGATCAGATACGCAGTATTTT
TRBJ1-1	TRBV4-1	.	14	few	CASSQEGAYTEAFF	TGCGCCAGCAGCCAAGAGGGTGCGTACACTGAAGCTTTCTTT
TRBJ1-5	TRBV10-2	.	14	.	CASSESYSNQPQHF	TGCGCCAGCAGTGAGAGCTATAGCAATCAGCCCCAGCATTTT
TRBJ1-4	TRBV18	.	15	.	CASSDQGQGHEKLFF	TGTGCCAGCTCCGACCAGGGCCAGGGACATGAAAAACTGTTTTTT
TRBJ2-3	TRBV9	.	16	.	CASSVLQGGLTDTQYF	TGTGCCAGCAGCGTCCTACAGGGAGGTTTAACAGATACGCAGTATTTT
TRBJ1-2	TRBV5-1	TRBD1	13	.	CASSFRQGYGYTF	TGCGCCAGCAGCTTCCGACAGGGATATGGCTACACCTTC